This is a list of T cell receptor beta chains from one sample in a study of CD8 T cells in ankylosing spondylitis. A single record per CDR3 protein comes from TCRdb applying MiXCR to the 5' RACE reads. The sample holds fewer than 25,000 distinct CDR3 sequences, 13% seen once. Sequenced sample: blood. The receptors here all came from a male donor with ankylosing spondylitis or in good health (not recorded which). CDR3s include the opening cysteine and the closing phenylalanine or tryptophan. Fields, in order: clone size, V gene, D gene, J gene, CDR3 DNA, CDR3 protein. A D gene is named only where the DNA matches it firmly. Clone size is given for some rows only: seen once, a few or many times, or a class if the clone is expanded.

>NA|TRBV9|NA|TRBJ2-7
TGTGCCAGCAGCGTAGCAGATGAGTCTGACGAGCAGTACTTC
CASSVADESDEQYF
>many|TRBV7-2|NA|TRBJ2-4
TGTGCCAGCAGCTTAGGAGGGGCAAAAAACATTCAGTACTTC
CASSLGGAKNIQYF
>few|TRBV20-1|NA|TRBJ2-1
TGCAGTGCTAGAGATTTTAGGGTGGGCCACAATGAGCAGTTCTTC
CSARDFRVGHNEQFF
>many|TRBV7-6|TRBD1|TRBJ2-1
TGTGCCAGCAGCTTGGGGGACAGTGAGCACAATGAGCAGTTCTTC
CASSLGDSEHNEQFF
>many|TRBV6-5|NA|TRBJ2-7
TGTGCCAGCAGTTTACTAGGGGCGGTGAACGAGCAGTACTTC
CASSLLGAVNEQYF
>many|TRBV20-1|NA|TRBJ2-7
TGCAGTGCTAGCGACAGCTCCTACGAGCAGTACTTC
CSASDSSYEQYF
>medium-sized|TRBV20-1|TRBD2|TRBJ2-1
TGCAGTGCCCACCGGACTAGCGGGGGGGCGGATCTATACAATGAGCAGTTCTTC
CSAHRTSGGADLYNEQFF
>many|TRBV20-1|NA|TRBJ2-3
TGCAGTGCTCCCCTAGGAACAGATACGCAGTATTTT
CSAPLGTDTQYF
>many|TRBV7-9|NA|TRBJ2-2
TGTGCCAGCAGCTCCTGGACAGCGACCGGGGAGCTGTTTTTT
CASSSWTATGELFF
>many|TRBV15|TRBD1|TRBJ2-1
TGTGCCACCAGCGAAGGGACAGTCCATGAGCAGTTCTTC
CATSEGTVHEQFF
>many|TRBV7-9|NA|TRBJ1-6
TGTGCCAGCAGCTTGGACAGTCTCTTCTCACCCCTCCACTTT
CASSLDSLFSPLHF
>many|TRBV20-1|TRBD1|TRBJ1-4
TGCAGTGCTAGAGAGGGACAGGGTAACGAAAAACTGTTTTTT
CSAREGQGNEKLFF
>NA|TRBV11-2|NA|TRBJ2-7
TGTGCCAGCAGCTTCTCGAGCGAGCAGTACTTC
CASSFSSEQYF
>many|TRBV27|NA|TRBJ2-5
TGTGCCAGCAGTTTTATAGGGGAACAAGAGACCCAGTACTTC
CASSFIGEQETQYF
>many|TRBV30|TRBD2|TRBJ2-1
TGTGCCTGGAGTGCTAGCGGAGCCCGAAATGAGCAGTTCTTC
CAWSASGARNEQFF
>NA|TRBV5-1|TRBD1|TRBJ1-1
TGCGCCAGCAGCTTGATTAGGGCAGGGGGCCCGAACACTGAAGCTTTCTTT
CASSLIRAGGPNTEAFF
>few|TRBV29-1|NA|TRBJ2-1
TGCAGCGTTGACTACAATGAGCAGTTCTTC
CSVDYNEQFF
>many|TRBV27|NA|TRBJ2-7
TGTGCCAGCAGTGCCACGGGCGAGCAGTACTTC
CASSATGEQYF
>NA|TRBV7-2|NA|TRBJ1-2
TGTGCCAGCAGCTTAGTGCAGGGCGTTGATTATGGCTACACCTTC
CASSLVQGVDYGYTF
>NA|TRBV29-1|TRBD2|TRBJ2-1
TGCAGCGGTAAAGCGGGGGGGACCTACAATGAGCAGTTCTTC
CSGKAGGTYNEQFF
>few|TRBV20-1|NA|TRBJ1-4
TGCGCCACAGTTTCAGGTTCTAATGAAAAACTGTTTTTT
CATVSGSNEKLFF
>many|TRBV11-2|NA|TRBJ2-2
TGTGCCAGCAGCCCCCGTGGGTTCCGGGGCACCGGGGAGCTGTTTTTT
CASSPRGFRGTGELFF
>NA|TRBV10-3|NA|TRBJ2-6
TGTGCCATCACTAGGACAGTCGTCTCTGGGGCCAACGTCCTGACTTTC
CAITRTVVSGANVLTF
>NA|TRBV29-1|NA|TRBJ1-4
TGCAGCGTCCGAGGGAGCACGGGGGCTGCAACTAATGAAAAACTGTTTTTT
CSVRGSTGAATNEKLFF
>few|TRBV29-1|NA|TRBJ2-5
TGCAGCGTTGACCCCGGGCGGGAGACCCAGTACTTC
CSVDPGRETQYF
>many|TRBV4-3|TRBD2|TRBJ2-1
TGCGCCAGCAGCCGCAGGACTAGCGGGGGATACAATGAGCAGTTCTTC
CASSRRTSGGYNEQFF
>few|TRBV20-1|NA|TRBJ1-1
TGCAGTGCTAGAGGCGGGTGGACTGAAGCTTTCTTT
CSARGGWTEAFF
>many|TRBV5-1|TRBD2|TRBJ2-3
TGCGCCAGCGCGGGAGAATCTCGAGATACGCAGTATTTT
CASAGESRDTQYF
>NA|TRBV29-1|TRBD1|TRBJ2-1
TGCAGCGTTGAGGGACAGGGACCGCTTGACTACAATGAGCAGTTCTTC
CSVEGQGPLDYNEQFF
>few|TRBV19|NA|TRBJ1-5
TGTGCCAGTAGTATACAGGGAAGCAATCAGCCCCAGCATTTT
CASSIQGSNQPQHF
>many|TRBV4-3|NA|TRBJ2-2
TGCGCCAGCAGCCAAGATCCGACCCCCGGAGGGGAGCTGTTTTTT
CASSQDPTPGGELFF
>NA|TRBV7-9|TRBD2|TRBJ2-2
TGTGCCAGCAGCGGACTAGCGGGAGTGAACACCGGGGAGCTGTTTTTT
CASSGLAGVNTGELFF
>NA|TRBV3-1|NA|TRBJ2-5
TGTGCCAGCAGCCAAGAATACGGGAGACGCGAGACCCAGTACTTC
CASSQEYGRRETQYF
>few|TRBV7-8|TRBD1|TRBJ1-1
TGTGCCAGCAGCCCCCCTGTCACGGGACAGTTGAACACTGAAGCTTTCTTT
CASSPPVTGQLNTEAFF
>once|TRBV6-2/TRBV6-3|TRBD2|TRBJ2-2
TGTGCCAGCACCCCGGGGGGGCACACCGGGGAGCTGTTTTTT
CASTPGGHTGELFF
>many|TRBV18|TRBD2|TRBJ2-1
TGTGCCAGCTCAACGGGACTAGCGGTCGACAATGAGCAGTTCTTC
CASSTGLAVDNEQFF
>NA|TRBV7-2|TRBD1|TRBJ2-6
TGTGCCAGCAGCTCATGGACAGGGTTACCTGGGGCCAACGTCCTGACTTTC
CASSSWTGLPGANVLTF
>many|TRBV6-2/TRBV6-3|NA|TRBJ1-3
TGTGCCAGCAGCAGACCGACACATACTGGAAACACCATATATTTT
CASSRPTHTGNTIYF
>NA|TRBV7-8|NA|TRBJ2-5
TGTGCCAGCAGCGTAACCGGGGGACGGAGGGAGACCCAGTACTTC
CASSVTGGRRETQYF
>few|TRBV11-2|TRBD1|TRBJ2-3
TGTGCCAGCAGCGCGGACAGGGGGTACGCAGATACGCAGTATTTT
CASSADRGYADTQYF
>many|TRBV5-1|NA|TRBJ1-1
TGCGCCAGCAGCCCCGGATCAGGGATAGGAGCTTTCTTT
CASSPGSGIGAFF
>NA|TRBV7-2|NA|TRBJ2-1
TGTGCCAGCAGCGTCAAGCGGGTTGAGCAGTTCTTC
CASSVKRVEQFF
>NA|TRBV19|NA|TRBJ2-5
TGTGCCAGTAGTCCCCGGGACACCTCGGAGACCCAGTACTTC
CASSPRDTSETQYF
>NA|TRBV3-1|NA|TRBJ2-2
TGTGCCAGCAGCCAAGTATTGAGCACCGGGGAGCTGTTTTTT
CASSQVLSTGELFF
>few|TRBV20-1|TRBD2|TRBJ2-3
TGCAGTGCTAGATCCTCTAGCGGGGGAGGCACAGATACGCAGTATTTT
CSARSSSGGGTDTQYF
>NA|TRBV7-3|NA|TRBJ2-5
TGTGCCAGCAGCTTAGTACACAGCTACCAAGAGACCCAGTACTTC
CASSLVHSYQETQYF
>few|TRBV5-1|NA|TRBJ2-3
TGCGCCAGCAGCCGCGGGGACCTTGGGGGAGATACGCAGTATTTT
CASSRGDLGGDTQYF
>NA|TRBV28|NA|TRBJ2-5
TGTGCCAGCAGCCGATCGTTAATTAGGCGGGTTCAAGAGACCCAGTACTTC
CASSRSLIRRVQETQYF
>few|TRBV7-3|TRBD1|TRBJ2-3
TGTGCCAGCAGCTTATCCAGGGGGCGCACAGATACGCAGTATTTT
CASSLSRGRTDTQYF
>many|TRBV7-9|NA|TRBJ2-1
TGTGCCAGCAGCTTCACTGGTGAGCAGTTCTTC
CASSFTGEQFF
>many|TRBV12-3/TRBV12-4|TRBD2|TRBJ2-1
TGTGCCAGCAGTTTGGTACTAGCGGGATGGGATGAGCAGTTCTTC
CASSLVLAGWDEQFF
>NA|TRBV21-1|NA|TRBJ2-5
TGTGCCAGCAGGGACAGTAAGCAAGAGACCCAGTACTTC
CASRDSKQETQYF
>NA|TRBV29-1|TRBD1|TRBJ1-4
TGCAGCGTTAGAGGGACAGGATCTTTTGCTAATGAAAAACTGTTTTTT
CSVRGTGSFANEKLFF
>few|TRBV27|NA|TRBJ1-1
TGTGCCAGCAGGCGACTGAACACTGAAGCTTTCTTT
CASRRLNTEAFF
>many|TRBV3-1|NA|TRBJ2-3
TGTGCCAGCAGTCCACGCTCGCTTCTGGGGGCAGATACGCAGTATTTT
CASSPRSLLGADTQYF